These 29 T cell receptor beta chains share one sample of origin, sequenced in a study of T-cell memory formation after mild COVID-19. TCRdb reanalysed the 5' RACE reads using MiXCR and keeps one entry per CDR3 protein. The profile covers 170,000 or so distinct CDR3 sequences, with roughly 28% appearing a single time and about 11% taken by the ten largest. Sequencing used PBMCs or a T cell subset sorted from them (not recorded which). The receptors come from an adult woman who had mild COVID-19 (a few samples of this study predate the infection). Cell type and time point are not known.

This clonotype is medium-sized (0.01 to 0.1%). No conserved phenylalanine or tryptophan is present at the end of the CDR3, so a read error is the likely explanation. The limits of the CDR3 on the DNA are not certain, so only TCRdb's listed CDR3 is given. The CDR3 protein is CATRPGTGED. The genes are TRBV7-9 and TRBJ2-5; TRBD1 reflects the table's D call only, with no check against the DNA. The germline V gene encodes CDR1 SEHNR and CDR2 FQNEAQ (reference sequence). Termini included, the CDR3 measures 10 amino acids.

This clonotype was seen only a few times. This chain connects TRBV5-1 to TRBJ2-7; D possibly uses TRBD1 or TRBD2 (5 bases each). CDR1 and CDR2 (germline): SGHRS, YFSETQ. Trimming took 3 bases from V and 0 from J, leaving 10 bases between them. This CDR3 spans 14 amino acids. DNA for the CDR3: TGCGCCAGCAGCTGGGGACCGAGCTCCTACGAGCAGTACTTC. It specifies CASSWGPSSYEQYF. Variable domain in full (rest from reference TRBV5-1 and TRBJ2-7): KAGVTQTPRYLIKTRGQQVTLSCSPISGHRSVSWYQQTPGQGLQFLFEYFSETQRNKGNFPGRFSGRQFSNSRSEMNVSTLELGDSALYLCASSWGPSSYEQYFGPGTRLTVT.

This clonotype showed up just a few times. The chain employs TRBV29-1 and TRBJ2-3, with D unclear. The CDR3 is 13 amino acids. V was clipped by 3 bases and J by 6 bases, with 13 bases between them. The germline gives CDR1 SQVTM, CDR2 ANQGSEA. The CDR3, as DNA: TGCAGCGTTGAGGAACCACCTAGGGATACGCAGTATTTT. Protein: CSVEEPPRDTQYF.

The CDR3 sequence is CATSDYSTGELFF. The CDR3 nucleotides are TGTGCCACCAGTGATTACAGCACCGGGGAGCTGTTTTTT. The gene calls are TRBV24-1 and TRBJ2-2; D remains unclear. Trimming removed 2 bases from V and 4 bases from J, with 4 bases in between. The germline gives CDR1 KGHDR, CDR2 SFDVKD. This CDR3 region has 13 residues.

This clonotype was observed a few times. The chain combines TRBV20-1 with TRBJ2-6; D is possibly TRBD1 (6 bases). CDR1 DFQATT and CDR2 SNEGSKA come from the germline V gene (reference sequence). The CDR3 covers 14 residues. The V end was cut by 3 bases, the J end by 4 bases, with 10 bases between. The CDR3 protein is CSASTGPGANVLTF. The CDR3 region has the DNA TGCAGTGCTAGTACAGGGCCAGGGGCCAACGTCCTGACTTTC.

This clonotype was seen a handful of times. The chain uses TRBV7-2 and TRBJ1-1; D is unresolved. CDR1 and CDR2 (germline): SGHTA, FQGNSA. The CDR3 covers 13 residues. The ends were cut back, 1 base at V and 8 bases at J, with 11 bases in the middle. In DNA, the CDR3 is TGTGCCAGCAGCTTAGTCCGAGGGCTCGAAGCTTTCTTT. Its protein product is CASSLVRGLEAFF.

This clonotype was seen a few times. The chain links TRBV6-5 to TRBJ2-7; 8 bases are shared with TRBD2. Trimming at V came to 2 bases and at J to 11 bases, leaving 8 bases not matched to a gene. The CDR3 loop spans 13 amino acids. Germline CDR1 reads MNHEY; CDR2 reads SVGAGI. Written as DNA, the CDR3 is TGTGCCAGCAGTTACGGGGCGGGAGGATCGGAGTACTTC. Its protein is CASSYGAGGSEYF.

This clonotype was detected only a few times. The CDR3 DNA follows: TGTGCCACCTACCGGGACAGAGGGGGGGGTGAGCAGTTCTTC. Its translation is CATYRDRGGGEQFF. The chain carries TRBV6-1 and TRBJ2-1, with D possibly being TRBD1 or TRBD2 (7 bases each). This CDR3 has 14 amino acids. Trimming removed 10 bases at V and 9 bases at J, with 22 bases between. In germline, CDR1 is MNHNS, CDR2 SASEGT.

The V gene is TRBV5-1, the J gene TRBJ2-7; D remains ambiguous. The germline V gene has CDR1 SGHRS and CDR2 YFSETQ. V dropped 1 base and J dropped 7 bases, with 9 bases sitting between them. There are 12 residues in the CDR3. CDR3 DNA: TGCGCCAGCAGCTTGAACAGCCTAGAGCAGTACTTC. It yields the protein CASSLNSLEQYF.

The sample holds a few counts of this clonotype. This CDR3 is CASSFGPRALAGHTDTQYF. Here the CDR3 DNA reads TGTGCCAGCAGTTTTGGACCAAGGGCGCTAGCGGGCCACACAGATACGCAGTATTTT. The V gene is TRBV12-3 or TRBV12-4, the J gene TRBJ2-3; 8 bases are a match to TRBD2. The ends lost 3 bases at V and 2 bases at J; junction bases unmatched: 16. The CDR3 extends over 19 amino acids.

This clonotype has just a few counts. V and J are TRBV6-2 or TRBV6-3 and TRBJ2-1; 9 nucleotides match TRBD1. Germline lookup yields CDR1 MNHEY and CDR2 SVGEGT. This CDR3 region has 13 residues. The V and J ends lost 2 bases and 9 bases, in that order; junction bases with no gene match: 2. Here the CDR3 reads CASSYGTGSEQFF. DNA of the CDR3: TGTGCCAGCAGTTACGGGACAGGGAGTGAGCAGTTCTTC.

The chain recombines TRBV15 with TRBJ2-7; 12 bases agree with TRBD1. The CDR3 runs to 13 residues. The germline V gene has CDR1 LNHNV and CDR2 YYDKDF (reference sequence). The V segment lost 7 bases and the J segment 5 bases; nucleotides outside the gene matches: 3. In DNA form, the CDR3 reads TGTGCCACCAAGGGACAGGGGGCCCACGAGCAGTACTTC. It specifies CATKGQGAHEQYF.

This clonotype appeared a few times. This chain links TRBV29-1 with TRBJ2-3, with TRBD2 matching over 12 bases. V was clipped by 5 bases and J by 2 bases; unmatched bases: 2. The length of the CDR3 is 14 residues. Germline V lookup: CDR1 SQVTM, CDR2 ANQGSEA. The CDR3 bases are TGCAGCGTTAGGACTAGCGGGACCACAGATACGCAGTATTTT. It encodes CSVRTSGTTDTQYF.

Within the sample, this clonotype is large. The chain recombines TRBV9 with TRBJ1-3; TRBD1 matches 8 bases. Germline V gene lookup returns CDR1 SGDLS and CDR2 YYNGEE. CDR3 length: 16 residues. V shed 0 bases, J shed 2 bases, and the junction held 4 bases outside the gene matches. The CDR3 region is CASSVDTGGTGNTIYF. For the CDR3, the DNA is TGTGCCAGCAGCGTAGACACAGGGGGTACTGGAAACACCATATATTTT.

The chain joins TRBV29-1 to TRBJ1-2; TRBD1 matches 10 bases. V lost 7 bases, J lost 4 bases, and 6 bases stayed unmatched. This CDR3 region has 13 residues. Looked up from germline, CDR1 is SQVTM and CDR2 is ANQGSEA. The CDR3 here is CSARQGASYGYTF. CDR3 sequence (DNA): TGCAGCGCAAGACAGGGGGCGAGCTATGGCTACACCTTC.

This clonotype appeared many times. The chain links TRBV11-1 to TRBJ1-1; D remains ambiguous. The germline V gene has CDR1 SGHAT and CDR2 FQDESV (reference sequence). V shed 3 bases and J shed 3 bases, with 17 bases lying between them. CDR3 length equals 16 residues. CDR3 protein: CASSLLIGFTDTEAFF. CDR3 nucleotide sequence: TGTGCCAGCAGCTTGCTAATTGGTTTTACGGACACTGAAGCTTTCTTT.

This clonotype was seen a handful of times. The chain employs TRBV20-1 and TRBJ2-7, with D uncertain. Trimming stripped 5 bases from V and 9 bases from J, with 20 bases between. This CDR3 comprises 13 residues. The germline V gene encodes CDR1 DFQATT and CDR2 SNEGSKA (reference sequence). The CDR3 bases are TGCAGTGCTCGAAGGGCCTTAATAAGAGGGCAGTACTTC. This translates into CSARRALIRGQYF.

There are a few counts of this clonotype. CDR3 amino acids: CASSKGLSSDEQFF. The CDR3, as DNA: TGTGCCAGCAGCAAGGGACTGTCAAGCGATGAGCAGTTCTTC. The chain carries TRBV7-2 and TRBJ2-1, with a possible D match to TRBD2 (6 bases). This CDR3 is 14 amino acids long. V lost 5 bases to trimming and J lost 8 bases, with 16 bases between them. Germline values: CDR1 SGHTA, CDR2 FQGNSA.

This clonotype was seen more than once but under ten times. The gene calls are TRBV7-9 and TRBJ2-1; D gene uncertain. The V end lost 5 bases, the J end lost 0 bases, and 8 bases lay between the germline ends. Germline V CDR1 and CDR2: SEHNR, FQNEAQ (reference sequence). The CDR3 is made up of 14 amino acids. The CDR3 DNA reads TGTGCCAGCAGCCCCCGAGCCTCCTACAATGAGCAGTTCTTC. It yields the protein CASSPRASYNEQFF.

This clonotype was counted a few times. CDR3 region: CASSLAWGRDEQFF. The CDR3 DNA reads as TGTGCCAGCAGCTTAGCTTGGGGTCGGGATGAGCAGTTCTTC. V gene TRBV7-9 combines with J gene TRBJ2-1, with D unclear. Trimming removed 0 bases at V and 8 bases at J, with 11 bases between. CDR3 length: 14 amino acids. The germline V gene has CDR1 SEHNR and CDR2 FQNEAQ (reference sequence).

The chain recombines TRBV7-9 with TRBJ1-2; D not resolved. The V and J ends lost 5 bases and 4 bases respectively, with 11 bases between them. The CDR3 extends over 13 amino acids. Germline V gene data show CDR1 as SEHNR and CDR2 as FQNEAQ (reference sequence). DNA for the CDR3: TGTGCCAGCAGCCCCGGAGGCCTCTATGGCTACACCTTC. Amino acids: CASSPGGLYGYTF.

This clonotype was observed a few times. For the CDR3, the DNA is TGTGCCACCAGTGATCCGCAGGGGCGAGGTGAGACCCAGTACTTC. Its translation is CATSDPQGRGETQYF. V usage is TRBV24-1 and J usage is TRBJ2-5, with D maybe TRBD1 (6 bases). Trimming stripped 3 bases from V and 5 bases from J, with 15 bases between. The CDR3 sequence is 15 residues long. Germline V lookup: CDR1 KGHDR, CDR2 SFDVKD.

This clonotype was observed a few times. This chain joins TRBV5-1 and TRBJ2-5; 7 positions match TRBD2. The CDR3 is 14 residues long. J gave up 5 bases and V 9 bases, and 13 bases lay outside the gene matches. Germline V gene sequence: CDR1 SGHRS, CDR2 YFSETQ. The CDR3 sequence: CATALLAPRETQYF. CDR3 nucleotides: TGCGCCACCGCCCTACTAGCGCCGAGGGAGACCCAGTACTTC.

A few counts support this clonotype. The genes are TRBV7-9 and TRBJ2-1; TRBD1 might be the D (6 bases). V lost 7 bases and J lost 3, with 28 bases in between. The CDR3 is 19 residues long. Germline V gives CDR1 SEHNR, CDR2 FQNEAQ (reference sequence). This CDR3 is CASNRGIVGGADGYNEQFF. DNA for the CDR3: TGTGCCAGCAACCGTGGGATCGTTGGGGGCGCAGACGGCTACAATGAGCAGTTCTTC.

In this sample, this clonotype turned up a few times. The gene calls are TRBV4-2 and TRBJ2-7; weak D call: TRBD1 (8 bases). Per the germline V gene, CDR1 is LGHNA and CDR2 is YNFKEQ. V shed 2 bases and J shed 7 bases, with 15 bases lying between them. The CDR3 sequence is 14 residues long. The CDR3 loop is CASSQPGQGGEQYF. In nucleotides, the CDR3 is TGTGCCAGCAGCCAACCCGGACAGGGAGGGGAGCAGTACTTC.

The chain combines TRBV7-2 with TRBJ2-1, with TRBD2 as a possible D gene (5 bases). The CDR3 runs 17 residues. Germline CDR1 and CDR2: SGHTA and FQGNSA. V was shortened by 1 base and J by 0 bases, with 13 bases between the two germline ends. CDR3 sequence: CASSLDEGTYSYNEQFF. In nucleotides, the CDR3 is TGTGCCAGCAGCTTAGATGAGGGAACATACTCCTACAATGAGCAGTTCTTC.

This clonotype appeared a few times. The V call is TRBV4-1, the J call TRBJ1-5; D gene uncertain. Trimming took off 0 bases at V and 4 bases at J, with 4 bases between the two ends. The CDR3 runs 13 residues. Germline-derived CDR1 and CDR2 are MGHRA and YSYEKL. The CDR3 protein is CASSQDWNQPQHF. In DNA, the CDR3 is TGCGCCAGCAGCCAAGATTGGAATCAGCCCCAGCATTTT.

This clonotype came up a few times. V gene TRBV6-6 combines with J gene TRBJ2-2; perhaps TRBD2 as D (6 bases). V was pared by 4 bases and J by 4 bases, with 19 bases between. In germline, CDR1 is MNHNY, CDR2 SVGAGI (reference sequence). The CDR3 spans 17 residues. CDR3 DNA: TGTGCCAGCAGTTCCGCACTGGGGGGTCGGAGCACCGGGGAGCTGTTTTTT. Amino acids: CASSSALGGRSTGELFF.

V and J are TRBV4-1 and TRBJ1-4, with 8 bases lining up with TRBD1. This CDR3 contains 15 residues. Trimming took 4 bases from V and 4 from J; bases not matched to a gene: 5. CDR1 is MGHRA, CDR2 YSYEKL, per germline. Here the CDR3 reads CASSLTGANNEKLFF. The CDR3 DNA sequence: TGCGCCAGCAGCCTGACAGGGGCAAATAATGAAAAACTGTTTTTT.